The 14 T cell receptor beta chains in this list originate from one sample, sequenced in a study of blood T cell repertoires in COVID-19. The protocol was immunoSEQ multiplex PCR, while the TCRdb copy is restricted to in-frame clones and leaves out a portion. The data contain 55,000 to 75,000 clones, about 86% of them seen just once; the ten biggest clones take up roughly 4%. Sequencing used peripheral blood. The receptors shown here come from a man between 45 and 60 years old with acute or convalescent COVID-19.

This chain joins TRBV19 and TRBJ1-1; TRBD1 might be the D (6 bases). V dropped 5 bases and J dropped 2 bases, with 12 bases sitting between them. The CDR3 contains 14 residues. Germline V gene sequence: CDR1 LNHDA, CDR2 SQIVND (reference sequence). DNA for the CDR3: TGTGCCAGTAGTCCAGCCAGGGGAAACACTGAAGCTTTCTTT. Its translation: CASSPARGNTEAFF.

The chain joins TRBV5-6 to TRBJ1-2, with TRBD1 as a possible D gene (6 bases). Germline CDR1 SGHDT, CDR2 YYEEEE. This CDR3 spans 16 amino acids. Trimming stripped 1 base from V and 2 bases from J, with 15 bases between. The CDR3 sequence is CASSLRETGWNYGYTF. The CDR3 DNA sequence: TGTGCCAGCAGCTTGAGGGAGACAGGTTGGAACTATGGCTACACCTTC.

Only one count was recorded for this clone. This chain connects TRBV18 to TRBJ2-5; TRBD2 agrees at 10 bases. Germline V lookup: CDR1 KGHSH, CDR2 LQKENI. The CDR3 is 14 amino acids. J gave up 7 bases and V 4 bases, and 6 bases lay outside the gene matches. The CDR3 is CASSQGTSAATQYF. CDR3 nucleotide sequence: TGTGCCAGCTCACAGGGGACTAGCGCGGCGACCCAGTACTTC.

This rearrangement joins TRBV30 to TRBJ2-6, with no clear D. Per germline, CDR1 GTSNPN and CDR2 SVGIG (reference sequence). Trimming shortened V by 0 bases and J by 0 bases, and 6 bases separated the two germline ends. The CDR3 consists of 15 residues. The CDR3 loop reads CAWSVLGSGANVLTF. The CDR3 coding sequence is TGTGCCTGGAGTGTCCTAGGCTCTGGGGCCAACGTCCTGACTTTC.

This sequence joins TRBV5-5 and TRBJ1-6; 8 bases are a match to TRBD1. Germline V gene data show CDR1 as SGHKS and CDR2 as YYEKEE (reference sequence). This CDR3 spans 17 amino acids. V dropped 4 bases and J dropped 8; count of bases not matched to a gene: 14. The CDR3 bases are TGTGCCAGCAGCGGGGGATCCCCCGGGACAGGTGATTCACCCCTCCACTTT. Translation: CASSGGSPGTGDSPLHF.

J is TRBJ1-5 and V is TRBV6-1; TRBD1 might be the D (6 bases). The V end was cut by 1 base, the J end by 7 bases, with 14 bases between. The CDR3 is 15 amino acids. Germline assignment: CDR1 MNHNS and CDR2 SASEGT. The CDR3 loop reads CASSEEDRKSQPQHF. In nucleotides, the CDR3 is TGTGCCAGCAGTGAAGAGGACAGAAAGAGCCAGCCCCAGCATTTT.

The chain has TRBV24-1 and TRBJ2-7; TRBD1 might be the D (5 bases). The germline V and J ends were trimmed by 3 bases and 5 bases, with 13 bases remaining between them. In germline, CDR1 is KGHDR, CDR2 SFDVKD. The CDR3 totals 14 residues. The CDR3 DNA reads as TGTGCCACCAGTGATACAGGCCGGGTCCACGAGCAGTACTTC. Protein product: CATSDTGRVHEQYF.

This rearrangement joins TRBV5-1 to TRBJ2-1; 10 nucleotides match TRBD2. Germline-derived CDR1 and CDR2 are SGHRS and YFSETQ. The CDR3 is 17 residues long. The V and J ends lost 2 bases and 6 bases, in that order; junction bases with no gene match: 11. In nucleotides, the CDR3 is TGCGCCAGCAGCTTCCCCGACAGCGGGGGGGCCATCAATGAGCAGTTCTTC. Translation: CASSFPDSGGAINEQFF.

This rearrangement joins TRBV7-9 to TRBJ2-7; maybe TRBD1 (6 bases). The ends were cut back, 4 bases at V and 2 bases at J, with 12 bases in the middle. CDR1 is SEHNR, CDR2 FQNEAQ, per germline (reference sequence). The CDR3 has 14 residues. The CDR3 loop is CASSSGQKTYEQYF. CDR3 coding DNA: TGTGCCAGCAGCTCAGGACAGAAGACCTACGAGCAGTACTTC.

The rearrangement uses TRBV10-3 and TRBJ1-1; TRBD1 might be the D (6 bases). CDR3 size: 17 residues. CDR1 is ENHRY and CDR2 is SYGVKD in the germline V gene. The V end lost 4 bases, the J end lost 4 bases, and 22 bases lay between the germline ends. CDR3 bases: TGTGCCATCAGTGGGTTGGGGGGGCCTCGGGAAAGCACTGAAGCTTTCTTT. It yields the protein CAISGLGGPRESTEAFF.

The chain has TRBV4-2 and TRBJ1-2; no definite D call. Trimming cost V 0 bases and J 4 bases, with 12 bases left between them. Germline values: CDR1 LGHNA, CDR2 YNFKEQ. The CDR3 consists of 15 residues. CDR3 nucleotide sequence: TGTGCCAGCAGCCAAGAGGGCCTAAATCCCTATGGCTACACCTTC. This translates into CASSQEGLNPYGYTF.

The chain links TRBV24-1 to TRBJ2-5; maybe TRBD1 (5 bases). Deletions cut 7 bases from V and 2 bases from J, with 16 bases between. This CDR3 region has 15 residues. Germline V gives CDR1 KGHDR, CDR2 SFDVKD. The CDR3 spells CATSRWGPPQETQYF. The DNA of the CDR3 is TGTGCCACCAGCCGATGGGGCCCTCCTCAAGAGACCCAGTACTTC.

V usage is TRBV10-3 and J usage is TRBJ1-2, with TRBD1 matching over 10 bases. Germline-derived CDR1 and CDR2 are ENHRY and SYGVKD. This CDR3 spans 16 amino acids. Unmatched junction bases numbered 14, after V lost 6 bases and J lost 7 bases. CDR3 region: CAIRKSAGTGDGGYTF. In DNA, the CDR3 is TGTGCCATCAGGAAATCGGCCGGGACAGGGGACGGTGGCTACACCTTC.

The V gene is TRBV11-3, the J gene TRBJ2-5; weak D call: TRBD1 (5 bases). Germline V CDR1 and CDR2: SGHNT, YENEEA. V was trimmed by 5 bases and J by 0 bases, leaving 10 bases between them. This CDR3 comprises 14 residues. The CDR3 region has the DNA TGTGCCAGCAGCGCGACAGCGCACCAAGAGACCCAGTACTTC. It is translated as CASSATAHQETQYF.